Shown below are 3 T cell receptor beta chains from a single sample sequenced in a study of blood T cell repertoires in COVID-19. Only in-frame clones appear in the TCRdb table, and some are missing; sequencing was by immunoSEQ multiplex PCR. Of about 400,000 clones listed, around 92% are singletons. Source material: PBMCs or T cells enriched from blood (not recorded which). The receptor source for this set is a woman in her 30s who had recovered from COVID-19.

The chain is built from TRBV6-5 and TRBJ2-7, with 7 nucleotides matching TRBD1. The J segment lost 5 bases and the V segment lost 0 bases, leaving 1 base of the junction unmatched. This CDR3 is 13 amino acids long. CDR1 and CDR2 from the germline V gene are MNHEY and SVGAGI. CDR3 coding DNA: TGTGCCAGCAGTTACTCGACAGGGAACGAGCAGTACTTC. Encoded protein: CASSYSTGNEQYF.

This chain uses TRBV5-4 with TRBJ2-7, with 8 positions matching TRBD1. The junction had 4 bases not matched to a gene; V was cut back by 4 bases and J by 4 bases. Germline V gene lookup returns CDR1 SGHNT and CDR2 YYREEE (reference sequence). The CDR3 runs 13 residues. CDR3 region: CASSQGAQYEQYF. The CDR3 nucleotides are TGTGCCAGCAGCCAGGGGGCGCAATACGAGCAGTACTTC.

The chain carries TRBV7-8 and TRBJ1-1, with D possibly matching TRBD1 (6 bases). The ends were cut back, 3 bases at V and 4 bases at J, with 15 bases in the middle. In germline, CDR1 is SGHVS, CDR2 FQNEAQ. The CDR3 contains 15 residues. CDR3 region: CASSLNREIGTEAFF. CDR3 nucleotides: TGTGCCAGCAGCTTGAACAGGGAAATTGGCACTGAAGCTTTCTTT.